These T cell receptor beta chains were read from a single sample in a study of T cell responses to AZD1222 COVID-19 vaccine. The protocol was immunoSEQ multiplex PCR, while the TCRdb copy is restricted to in-frame clones and leaves out a portion. Among about 120,000 clones listed, roughly 87% were seen once. The sequencing used peripheral blood, collected on day 0 of AZD1222 vaccination. These receptor sequences come from an adult in good health. The CDR3 runs from the conserved cysteine through the conserved F or W. Each record gives: V gene, CDR3 protein.

TRBV10-2 CASSESHRVTGELFF
TRBV19 CASRGLAGYEQFF
TRBV7-6 CASSSDRPRGQPPHEQYF
TRBV27 CASSPKRGISYEQYF
TRBV28 CASSVRDDQETQYF
TRBV6-5 CRTGQTNTEAFF
TRBV28 CASSLRRMNTEAFF
TRBV29-1 CSAIRDGGTEAFF
TRBV27 CASSLTQGNTIYF
TRBV27 CASFTDAEQFF
TRBV28 CASSFNWQGGNTIYF
TRBV6-2/TRBV6-3 CASSYSTGPGANVLTF
TRBV12-3/TRBV12-4 CASTTGGMETQYF
TRBV24-1 CATSGAGNTEAFF
TRBV18 CASSQGSGAYEQYF
TRBV7-2 CASSGPGPIRDNEQFF
TRBV24-1 CATSDGERGIQPQHF
TRBV30 CAWRHSTYEQYF
TRBV30 CAWSTSDLQETQYF
TRBV6-6 CASSSRGSYGYTF
TRBV6-5 CASFMGYMNTEAFF
TRBV28 CASSFRVRANVLTF
TRBV11-2 CASRPLTASNYGYTF
TRBV10-2 CASSEVDRDTQYF
TRBV12-3/TRBV12-4 CASTVSPSYEQYF
TRBV6-5 CASSRRGTGNQPQHF
TRBV19 CASSGLLATDTQYF
TRBV7-2 CASSPLARAADSPLHF
TRBV30 CAWIFGALNTEAFF
TRBV6-5 CASSYWGEKYTEAFF
TRBV9 CASSGVGSIAFF
TRBV6-5 CASSYSGYLGGNEQYF
TRBV9 CASSPRQGLNRGTEAFF
TRBV24-1 CATSDFAGGGYTF
TRBV30 CAWTPDYNEQFF
TRBV5-1 CASSSQGSGYEQYF
TRBV5-1 CASSLERSIQYF
TRBV4-1 CASSQEDIISPLHF
TRBV15 CATRGRTGGTEAFF
TRBV7-8 CASRPDGGDSPLHF
TRBV13 CASSLGAGDGANVLTF
TRBV19 CASSIGAATRQFF
TRBV11-2 CASSPTNRASGSTYEQFF
TRBV7-9 CASSLEGKGSYEQYF
TRBV5-8 CASSPWSGANYGYTF